Sequencing of this TCR beta chain was carried out in a study of cytomegalovirus exposure and HLA in healthy donors (dated by TCRdb to the late 2010s). Background for the entire study: According to an earlier analysis of around 600 of the donors, roughly 180 million T cells yielded 120 million or so unique TCR beta sequences and around 300 Gb of sequence data. About 330 gigabases of sequencing data and approximately 92 million unique TCR sequences made up an early release that covered several hundred HLA-typed donors. Of the approximately 400 genotyped donors, 75% to 85% were placed in the genetic ancestry cluster associated with self-reported Caucasian donors. The study was designed to test whether signatures of past pathogen exposure could be identified by cataloging public T cell receptors. The T cell repertoires of 700 or so subjects were profiled by immunosequencing and related to cytomegalovirus serostatus. Along with the approximately 600-subject first cohort, a separate validation cohort of about 110 different subjects was used. The study combined high-throughput TCR immunosequencing, statistical association of individual TCRs with disease status, and machine learning to predict cytomegalovirus infection status. A later analysis re-examined previously published TCR beta repertoires from roughly 650 donors and added high-resolution HLA genotyping to investigate patterns of TCR occurrence. The later analysis used no new phenotypic data to find candidate immune exposures, relying instead on TCR beta sequences and their occurrence across donors. To decide whether each TCR beta V gene segment behaved as functional or pseudogenic, an earlier analysis of several hundred of the donors relied on high-throughput TCR beta sequencing. Donor age, sex, ethnicity and CMV serostatus were collected together with the repertoire data. Genome-wide SNP genotypes for about 55% of the roughly 670 donors were used in a later genetic analysis, which treated that subset as a discovery cohort. All discovery cohort repertoires had been generated on a single sequencing platform. Class I and class II HLA loci were covered by the typing at four-digit resolution. Typing coverage differed by locus: A, B, C, DRB1 and DQB1 were typed in roughly 620-640 donors, DQA1 in around 500, DPA1 in around 600, and DPB1 in approximately 450. Because of strong linkage in the cohort, a few DR-DQ haplotypes were treated as single units for association and clustering. On average, around 230,000 unique TCR beta nucleotide sequences were sequenced per donor among 300 to 500 genotyped donors of the cohort, with about 19% of those sequences being non-productive.

This clone was recorded once. The specificity of this receptor is unknown. No per-base quality is available; no much larger clone lies one base away. Study-wide findings and limitations: A later genetic analysis associated a missense DCLRE1C variant with V-gene and J-gene trimming of TCR beta chains, and an independent cohort replicated the association. The only immune exposure information available for the cohort was CMV serostatus. According to a later analysis, parvovirus B19, influenza, CMV and Epstein-Barr virus appeared linked to several top co-occurrence clusters. In an earlier analysis of about 540 of the donors, most TCR beta V segments were observed in productive rearrangements about 90% or about 30% of the time, broadly matching IMGT annotations. In a later analysis, HLA-associated TCR beta chains showed more clonal expansion and lower generation probabilities than non-associated chains that were equally common. At a false discovery rate of 0.05, a later analysis linked under 20,000 TCR beta sequences to specific HLA alleles. The presence/absence analyses assumed that sequencing depth was roughly uniform across donors, and that assumption may not be true. Because HLA typing was missing for some donors at each locus, association tests included only the typed subset. A further reported finding was that TCR beta sequences accurately predicted the HLA-A and HLA-B alleles for most subjects in the first cohort. In both the original and validation cohorts, the classifier was reported to diagnose cytomegalovirus status with high specificity and sensitivity. In a later analysis, TCR association rates were found to vary across HLA loci, with the most associated TCRs seen for DRB1 alleles and the fewest for HLA-C alleles. It was suggested by the authors that the approach could potentially be generalized to other disease states and immunological phenotypes. Because counts were too low, 15 to 20 rarely observed V segments, including chromosome 9 orphons, were excluded from the earlier analysis of 587 of the donors. Some IMGT-functional V segments, including TRBV6-2 and TRBV6-3, could not be distinguished by the 87-base-pair reads and were therefore excluded. The study gave a list of under 200 TCR beta chains associated with cytomegalovirus. In a later analysis, most CMV-associated TCR beta chains were found to appear HLA-restricted, with HLA associations seemingly driven largely by CMV exposure. When HLA alleles, especially DR and DQ, strongly co-occurred, TCR associations were difficult to assign to individual alleles. In vitro tests confirmed that a few of the cytomegalovirus-associated TCR beta chains recognize cytomegalovirus antigens. The cohort was sequenced for TCR beta chains only, and without alpha or paired-chain data the features that could be detected were limited. Linkage disequilibrium might explain the correlated functional status among segregating V segments, but an unknown experimental factor could not be ruled out. In a later genetic analysis, fewer N-insertions in productive TCRs were reported among donors in an Asian-associated ancestry cluster than the approximately 630-donor mean. A group of highly shared sequence variants was considered likely to be a technical artifact of the sequencing pipeline. Most TCR sequences were observed very rarely across donors, whereas some public TCRs were present in many individuals.

Trimming takes 6 bases off V and 6 bases off J; junction bases not matched to a gene: 8. CDR3 length: 13 amino acids, cysteine to phenylalanine. The entry retains the CDR3 DNA only, 39 bases that are in frame from base 1. From the germline V gene, CDR1 is SNHLY and CDR2 is FYNNEI. Libraries came from the immunoSEQ multiplex PCR assay. The multiplex PCR relied on a mix of 60 forward primers for TCR Vbeta segments and 13 reverse primers for TCR Jbeta segments. Amplification of the CDR3 region of rearranged TCR beta genes was performed with a multiplex PCR assay on genomic DNA. Amplified TCR beta libraries were sequenced as 87-base-pair reads on the Illumina HiSeq System. On the authors' methods: A later analysis tallied 75 million to 95 million unique TCR beta chains across the 666 repertoires, and some 10 million of those chains were shared by two or more donors. A nearest-neighbor algorithm error-corrected the raw reads and collapsed the reads into unique sequences, merging closely related sequences to remove PCR and sequencing errors. CDR3 sequences were aligned to IMGT reference sequences to assign V, D and J gene segments. Each retained sequence needed at least a six-nucleotide match to both a V gene segment and a J gene segment. Rearrangements were classified as productive when the CDR3 lacked stop codons and remained in frame with V and J, and all other rearrangements were classified as non-productive. Following IMGT convention, CDR3 was defined as the stretch from the second conserved V-encoded cysteine up to the conserved J-encoded phenylalanine. The earlier analysis of some 540 of the donors excluded any sequence lacking an unambiguous match to a single V gene segment. In an earlier analysis of approximately 560 of the donors, a V segment was called functional when productive rearrangements were above 56.7%, and segregating when the standard deviation between donors exceeded 5%. A statistical classification framework was built to diagnose cytomegalovirus status from the catalog of TCR beta chain sequences. In a later analysis, V and J genes were assigned by comparing TCR nucleotide sequences against IMGT/GENE-DB human TR gene sequences. A later analysis assigned CDR3 sequences and most-parsimonious VDJ recombination scenarios with the TCRdist pipeline. In a later analysis, each TCR beta chain was defined by its CDR3 amino acid sequence together with its V-gene family, and reads lacking a unique V-gene family were excluded. A later analysis removed several hundred highly shared, low-generation-probability nucleotide sequences to deal with suspected cross-contamination and a sequencing artifact. A later analysis calculated a clonal expansion index for each public chain from normalized within-repertoire ranks of inferred template counts. Generation probabilities in a later analysis came from a VDJ recombination model fitted to out-of-frame rearrangements, and those results were checked against IGoR. In a later analysis, hypergeometric tests were used to score TCR-TCR, TCR-HLA and TCR-CMV co-occurrence, with a repertoire-size bias correction applied to TCR pairs. In a later analysis, false discovery rates were estimated by permuting HLA or CMV assignments 20 times. In a later analysis, co-occurring TCRs were grouped with DBSCAN, and TCRdist sequence similarity was added when clustering was performed within HLA-allele-positive subsets. Co-occurrence clustering excluded repertoires with fewer than 30,000 or more than 120,000 public chains, plus five with anomalous nucleotide sharing. TCRdb holds this immuneACCESS table with in-frame rearrangements only. Some clones are missing; in checked studies, unresolved V genes explain under half, and the rest has no known cause. V and J calls plus clone size are reproduced from that table; the DNA served to infer D and trimming. The sample profile shows around 130,000 clones; 75% to 85% of them were found once. Roughly 2.5% of the sample lies in the top ten.

In total, roughly 670 healthy bone marrow donors made up the cohort. All cohort members were sampled while nominally healthy, although unrecorded immune exposures were likely present. The donor tested CMV seronegative, placing the donor among the 350 or so seronegative members of the cohort. Every donor gave a peripheral blood sample, and the peripheral blood mononuclear cells from that sample were used for TCR beta sequencing. Genomic DNA was extracted from the blood cell samples with the Qiagen DNeasy Blood Extraction Kit. The V and J segments used are TRBV2 and TRBJ2-7, and 7 junction bases match TRBD2. The sample taken for sequencing was PBMCs. This TCR came from a man aged 50 to 59 in good health and CMV-seronegative. The nucleotide sequence is given as TGTGCCAGCAGGGGGGGGTTTCTGGGCGAGCAGTACTTC. Translated, it reads CASRGGFLGEQYF.